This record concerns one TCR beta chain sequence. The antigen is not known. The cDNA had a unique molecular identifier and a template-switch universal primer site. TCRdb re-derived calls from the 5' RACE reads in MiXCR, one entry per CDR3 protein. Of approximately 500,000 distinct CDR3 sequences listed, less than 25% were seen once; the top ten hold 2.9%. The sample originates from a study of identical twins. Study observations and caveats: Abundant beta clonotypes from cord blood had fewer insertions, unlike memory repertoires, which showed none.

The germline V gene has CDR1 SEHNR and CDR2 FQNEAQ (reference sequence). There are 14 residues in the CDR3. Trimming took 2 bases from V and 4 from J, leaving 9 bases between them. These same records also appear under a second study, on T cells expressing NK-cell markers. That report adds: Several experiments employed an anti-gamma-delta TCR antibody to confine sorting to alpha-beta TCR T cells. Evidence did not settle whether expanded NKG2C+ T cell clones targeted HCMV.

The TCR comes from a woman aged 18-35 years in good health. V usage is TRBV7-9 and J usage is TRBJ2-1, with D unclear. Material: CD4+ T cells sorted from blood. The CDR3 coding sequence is TGTGCCAGCAGCTTAAATCAACTGTACAATGAGCAGTTCTTC. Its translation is CASSLNQLYNEQFF.